What follows are 20 T cell receptor beta chains derived from one specimen sequenced in a study of T cell responses to AZD1222 COVID-19 vaccine. The data were produced by immunoSEQ multiplex PCR, yet TCRdb's version contains in-frame clones alone and is incomplete. Of roughly 110,000 clones in the sample, more than 75% were seen once. This material consisted of peripheral blood, taken on day 0 of AZD1222 vaccination. These receptors originate from an adult in good health.

The J gene is TRBJ2-5, the V gene TRBV19; D remains unclear. CDR1 LNHDA and CDR2 SQIVND come from the germline V gene (reference sequence). This CDR3 is 13 amino acids long. Deletions cut 5 bases from V and 2 bases from J, with 9 bases between. CDR3 DNA: TGTGCCAGTAGTTTCTCGCGGCAAGAGACCCAGTACTTC. This codes for CASSFSRQETQYF.

This chain links TRBV5-1 with TRBJ2-7; 7 nucleotides agree with TRBD1. The CDR3 is 14 residues long. V was clipped by 3 bases and J by 0 bases; unmatched bases: 3. The germline gives CDR1 SGHRS, CDR2 YFSETQ. CDR3 bases: TGCGCCAGCAGCTCCCAGGGGGACTCCTACGAGCAGTACTTC. Amino acid sequence: CASSSQGDSYEQYF.

V and J are TRBV12-3 or TRBV12-4 and TRBJ1-2; D gene uncertain. V was cut by 8 bases and J by 8 bases, with 12 bases left in between. The CDR3 has 11 residues. CDR3 protein: CASSGGRGYTF. The CDR3 DNA sequence: TGTGCCAGCTCAGGAGGGCGAGGCTACACCTTC.

The chain couples TRBV5-1 to TRBJ1-1; D unresolved. Trimming took off 0 bases at V and 1 base at J, with 7 bases between the two ends. The germline V gene encodes CDR1 SGHRS and CDR2 YFSETQ. The CDR3 loop spans 14 amino acids. In DNA, the CDR3 is TGCGCCAGCAGCTTGGCCGTGGCGAACACTGAAGCTTTCTTT. Amino acid sequence: CASSLAVANTEAFF.

This clone was seen a single time. This chain joins TRBV6-5 and TRBJ1-2, with D hard to call. This CDR3 contains 16 residues. Germline CDR1 MNHEY, CDR2 SVGAGI. V was clipped by 2 bases and J by 1 base, with 14 bases between them. The CDR3 is CASSYPDKQINYGYTF. For the CDR3, the DNA is TGTGCCAGCAGTTACCCAGACAAACAAATTAACTATGGCTACACCTTC.

V and J are TRBV7-2 and TRBJ2-7; 9 bases fit TRBD2. The V and J ends lost 2 bases and 0 bases, in that order; junction bases with no gene match: 2. The CDR3 totals 15 residues. Germline-derived CDR1 and CDR2 are SGHTA and FQGNSA. The CDR3 protein is CASSLNSGSSYEQYF. The CDR3 DNA sequence: TGTGCCAGCAGCTTAAATAGCGGGAGCTCCTACGAGCAGTACTTC. Full variable domain (remainder filled in from reference TRBV7-2 and TRBJ2-7): GAGVSQSPSNKVTEKGKDVELRCDPISGHTALYWYRQSLGQGLEFLIYFQGNSAPDKSGLPSDRFSAERTGGSVSTLTIQRTQQEDSAVYLCASSLNSGSSYEQYFGPGTRLTVT.

The chain uses TRBV5-1 and TRBJ2-1; a possible D gene is TRBD2 (6 bases). V lost 3 bases, J lost 6 bases, and 13 bases lay in between. Germline assignment: CDR1 SGHRS and CDR2 YFSETQ. This CDR3 is 14 amino acids long. This CDR3 reads CASSWGEFGNEQFF. The CDR3 bases are TGCGCCAGCAGCTGGGGGGAATTCGGCAATGAGCAGTTCTTC.

The CDR3 sequence: CASSHGQFEGYTF. CDR3 coding DNA: TGTGCCAGCAGCCACGGACAGTTCGAGGGCTACACCTTC. The chain links TRBV3-1 (or the pseudogene TRBV3-2) to TRBJ1-2, with a tentative D call TRBD1 (6 bases). The CDR3 runs 13 residues. Germline V lookup: CDR1 LGHDT, CDR2 YNNKEL (reference sequence). Trimming pared 3 bases from V and 8 bases from J, leaving 13 bases between.

On this clone: The sample holds other DNA sequences that translate to the same CDR3. The V gene is TRBV7-2, the J gene TRBJ1-5; unclear D gene. The CDR3 has 13 residues. The germline V gene encodes CDR1 SGHTA and CDR2 FQGNSA. Trimming pared 2 bases from V and 2 bases from J, leaving 4 bases between. The CDR3 coding sequence is TGTGCCAGCAGCTTATCGGGCAATCAGCCCCAGCATTTT. Protein sequence: CASSLSGNQPQHF.

The rearrangement joins TRBV5-6 to TRBJ2-7; D not resolved. The CDR3 length is 14 residues. Trimming stripped 0 bases from V and 2 bases from J, with 9 bases between. Looked up from germline, CDR1 is SGHDT and CDR2 is YYEEEE. The CDR3 coding sequence is TGTGCCAGCAGCTTGGCGATCGCAACCTACGAGCAGTACTTC. This codes for CASSLAIATYEQYF.

This clone was seen a single time. The rearrangement joins TRBV7-9 to TRBJ1-4, with no clear D. Trimming removed 4 bases from V and 6 bases from J, with 21 bases in between. This CDR3 contains 17 residues. Germline CDR1 and CDR2: SEHNR and FQNEAQ (reference sequence). The CDR3: CASSSQPKLRDDEKLFF. DNA for the CDR3: TGTGCCAGCAGCTCACAACCCAAGCTACGAGATGATGAAAAACTGTTTTTT.

The rearrangement links TRBV19 to TRBJ1-5; D uncertain. The CDR3 has 16 amino acids. V was trimmed by 1 base and J by 0 bases, leaving 10 bases between them. Germline V CDR1 and CDR2: LNHDA, SQIVND (reference sequence). The CDR3 nucleotides are TGTGCCAGTAGTATAGTGGCCGGTCATAGCAATCAGCCCCAGCATTTT. It specifies CASSIVAGHSNQPQHF.

The chain couples TRBV7-8 to TRBJ2-5, with 9 bases matching TRBD2. Germline V gives CDR1 SGHVS, CDR2 FQNEAQ. CDR3 length: 15 residues. V shed 1 base and J 7 bases; nucleotides not matched to a gene: 7. CDR3 in amino acids: CASSLVTSGEVTQYF. CDR3 DNA: TGTGCCAGCAGCTTAGTGACTAGCGGTGAGGTGACCCAGTACTTC.

In DNA form, the CDR3 reads TGCGCCAGCAGCCCTGGGGGGGGTCACTCTGGAAACACCATATATTTT. Protein: CASSPGGGHSGNTIYF. V usage is TRBV4-1 and J usage is TRBJ1-3; the D gene is possibly TRBD1 (5 bases). Trimming stripped 4 bases from V and 0 bases from J, with 13 bases between. This CDR3 has 16 amino acids. Germline values: CDR1 MGHRA, CDR2 YSYEKL.

The V call is TRBV28, the J call TRBJ1-5; D is undetermined. The CDR3 covers 14 residues. Germline V gene sequence: CDR1 MDHEN, CDR2 SYDVKM. Trimming cost V 1 base and J 1 base, with 5 bases left between them. The CDR3 sequence: CASSLFVSNQPQHF. The CDR3 bases are TGTGCCAGCAGTTTATTTGTAAGCAATCAGCCCCAGCATTTT.

This rearrangement joins TRBV9 to TRBJ1-5, with 7 bases lining up with TRBD1. The germline gives CDR1 SGDLS, CDR2 YYNGEE. V gave up 5 bases and J gave up 6 bases; unmatched junction bases: 5. The CDR3 extends over 13 amino acids. CDR3 sequence reads: CASSRQGGQPQHF. The CDR3 nucleotides are TGTGCCAGCAGTCGACAGGGCGGTCAGCCCCAGCATTTT.

This clone was observed a handful of times. The chain has TRBV18 and TRBJ1-1; weak D call: TRBD1 (5 bases). This CDR3 region has 13 residues. The V gene's germline CDR1 is KGHSH and CDR2 LQKENI. Trimming removed 8 bases at V and 4 bases at J, with 14 bases between. CDR3 in amino acids: CASLRGLGTEAFF. As DNA, the CDR3 is TGTGCCAGCCTCCGGGGGTTGGGCACTGAAGCTTTCTTT.

The V gene is TRBV2, the J gene TRBJ1-1, with a possible D match to TRBD1 (6 bases). V lost 3 bases and J lost 10, with 9 bases in between. CDR3 length: 11 amino acids. CDR1 is SNHLY and CDR2 is FYNNEI in the germline V gene. The CDR3 reads CASSEGARAFF. CDR3 in DNA: TGTGCCAGCAGTGAGGGGGCGCGAGCTTTCTTT.

V usage is TRBV15 and J usage is TRBJ1-1; D gene uncertain. Germline assignment: CDR1 LNHNV and CDR2 YYDKDF (reference sequence). This CDR3 comprises 14 residues. Trimming removed 1 base from V and 3 bases from J, with 9 bases in between. The CDR3 is CATSRGQGYTEAFF. The DNA for the CDR3 is TGTGCCACCAGCAGAGGGCAAGGATACACTGAAGCTTTCTTT.

This clone appeared once. The chain employs TRBV4-3 and TRBJ1-4, with 9 bases lining up with TRBD1. From germline, CDR1 is LGHNA and CDR2 YSLEER. The ends lost 2 bases at V and 5 bases at J; junction bases unmatched: 3. The CDR3 runs to 15 residues. This CDR3 is CASSQHRGRNEKLFF. The CDR3 nucleotides read TGCGCCAGCAGCCAACACAGGGGGCGGAATGAAAAACTGTTTTTT.